What follows are 26 T cell receptor beta chains derived from one specimen sequenced in a study of blood T cell repertoires in COVID-19. Assay: immunoSEQ multiplex PCR; the TCRdb copy retains only in-frame clones and omits some. Here the sample spans roughly 160,000 clones, roughly 91% being singletons. The sample was peripheral blood. The source of these receptors is a man aged 18 to 30 with COVID-19, enrolled during active disease.

The rearrangement links TRBV27 to TRBJ2-3, with 8 bases identical to TRBD2. Germline trimming cut 0 bases from V and 4 bases from J; bases unmatched to any gene: 3. CDR1 MNHEY and CDR2 SMNVEV come from the germline V gene (reference sequence). There are 15 residues in the CDR3. CDR3 residues: CASSLSAGEADTQYF. The CDR3 DNA reads TGTGCCAGCAGTTTATCAGCGGGAGAGGCAGATACGCAGTATTTT.

The chain is built from TRBV9 and TRBJ2-2, with D perhaps matching TRBD2 (5 bases). The CDR3 has 15 residues. Germline V gene sequence: CDR1 SGDLS, CDR2 YYNGEE. The V and J ends lost 1 base and 1 base respectively, with 8 bases between them. This CDR3 is CASSVPSGNTGELFF. CDR3 coding DNA: TGTGCCAGCAGCGTACCGAGCGGGAACACCGGGGAGCTGTTTTTT. Complete variable domain (other parts from reference TRBV9 and TRBJ2-2): DSGVTQTPKHLITATGQRVTLRCSPRSGDLSVYWYQQSLDQGLQFLIQYYNGEERAKGNILERFSAQQFPDLHSELNLSSLELGDSALYFCASSVPSGNTGELFFGEGSRLTVL.

The chain links TRBV29-1 to TRBJ2-7; TRBD2 matches 8 bases. CDR3 length: 14 residues. The germline gives CDR1 SQVTM, CDR2 ANQGSEA. V trimming: 5 bases; J trimming: 5 bases; junction bases outside the gene matches: 11. CDR3 in amino acids: CSVWSGRDPDEQYF. The CDR3 DNA reads TGCAGCGTTTGGAGCGGGAGAGACCCGGACGAGCAGTACTTC.

V is TRBV2 and J is TRBJ1-4; 9 nucleotides match TRBD1. Germline V gene data show CDR1 as SNHLY and CDR2 as FYNNEI. Trimming removed 5 bases from V and 4 bases from J; junction bases left unmatched: 2. This CDR3 spans 14 amino acids. In DNA, the CDR3 is TGTGCCAGCAGTCAGGACAGGGGTAATGAAAAACTGTTTTTT. Protein sequence: CASSQDRGNEKLFF.

The J gene is TRBJ2-1, the V gene TRBV7-9, with no clear D. With 3 bases removed from V and 9 bases from J, the gap between germline ends came to 9 bases. Germline loops: CDR1 SEHNR, CDR2 FQNEAQ (reference sequence). CDR3 size: 12 residues. As DNA, the CDR3 is TGTGCCAGCAGCTTTAAGAGGCCTGAGCAGTTCTTC. This gives the protein CASSFKRPEQFF.

This clone has a single count. The chain is built from TRBV19 and TRBJ1-1, with 7 bases lining up with TRBD1. Trimming removed 5 bases from V and 5 bases from J; junction bases left unmatched: 2. The CDR3 consists of 12 residues. CDR1 is LNHDA, CDR2 SQIVND, per germline (reference sequence). Here the CDR3 reads CASSSGGTEAFF. The CDR3 DNA is TGTGCCAGTAGTTCAGGGGGGACTGAAGCTTTCTTT. Using reference TRBV19 and TRBJ1-1 for the parts outside the CDR3, the full variable domain is DGGITQSPKYLFRKEGQNVTLSCEQNLNHDAMYWYRQDPGQGLRLIYYSQIVNDFQKGDIAEGYSVSREKKESFPLTVTSAQKNPTAFYLCASSSGGTEAFFGQGTRLTVV.

V and J are TRBV6-6 and TRBJ2-7; D remains ambiguous. V dropped 7 bases and J dropped 2 bases, with 18 bases sitting between them. The CDR3 extends over 15 amino acids. Germline V CDR1 and CDR2: MNHNY, SVGAGI (reference sequence). The DNA of the CDR3 is TGTGCCAGCAATCGAGAGCAAAGCGTAACCTACGAGCAGTACTTC. Protein: CASNREQSVTYEQYF.

J is TRBJ2-7 and V is TRBV6-5, with 8 positions matching TRBD1. Germline V gene sequence: CDR1 MNHEY, CDR2 SVGAGI. The CDR3 consists of 13 residues. The V segment lost 4 bases and the J segment 3 bases; nucleotides outside the gene matches: 2. CDR3 nucleotides: TGTGCCAGCAGTTTGGACAGGGACTACGAGCAGTACTTC. Protein product: CASSLDRDYEQYF.

The chain links TRBV28 to TRBJ1-2; TRBD1 is a possible D gene (6 bases). Per the germline V gene, CDR1 is MDHEN and CDR2 is SYDVKM. The CDR3 is made up of 13 amino acids. Trimming stripped 5 bases from V and 6 bases from J, with 13 bases between. This chain's CDR3 is CASSIQGFDGYTF. The CDR3, as DNA: TGTGCCAGCAGTATCCAGGGGTTTGATGGCTACACCTTC.

This chain connects TRBV4-1 to TRBJ2-7; 9 bases match TRBD1. Germline loops: CDR1 MGHRA, CDR2 YSYEKL. With 5 bases clipped from V and 4 bases from J, the junction kept 12 bases outside the gene matches. The CDR3 has 16 residues. The DNA of the CDR3 is TGCGCCAGCAGCTATTTCGGGACAGGGACCTTATACGAGCAGTACTTC. Translation gives CASSYFGTGTLYEQYF.

This clone is a singleton in its sample. This chain connects TRBV27 to TRBJ2-3; the match to TRBD2 covers 8 bases. Trimming removed 3 bases from V and 1 base from J; junction bases left unmatched: 24. The germline V gene encodes CDR1 MNHEY and CDR2 SMNVEV (reference sequence). This CDR3 is 22 amino acids long. CDR3 sequence: CASSFQPLLIPGGPKGTDTQYF. For the CDR3, the DNA is TGTGCCAGCAGTTTTCAACCCCTCCTTATTCCGGGAGGGCCTAAAGGCACAGATACGCAGTATTTT.

CDR3: CASSWDWTGMNTEAFF. For the CDR3, the DNA is TGTGCCAGCAGTTGGGACTGGACAGGGATGAACACTGAAGCTTTCTTT. The chain has TRBV28 and TRBJ1-1; 8 nucleotides line up with TRBD1. After removal of 4 bases from V and 0 bases from J, the junction contained 7 bases not matched to a gene. Germline CDR1 reads MDHEN; CDR2 reads SYDVKM. The length of the CDR3 is 16 residues.

V gene TRBV11-3 combines with J gene TRBJ2-3, with TRBD2 identical over 14 bases. After removal of 5 bases from V and 3 bases from J, the junction contained 10 bases not matched to a gene. This CDR3 is built from 18 residues. In germline, CDR1 is SGHNT, CDR2 YENEEA. CDR3 nucleotide sequence: TGTGCCAGCAGCCCCCAGGGACTAGCGGGAGCCGAAACAGATACGCAGTATTTT. Its protein is CASSPQGLAGAETDTQYF.

The V call is TRBV27, the J call TRBJ1-1; D is unclear. From germline, CDR1 is MNHEY and CDR2 SMNVEV (reference sequence). This CDR3 comprises 14 residues. V was shortened by 5 bases and J by 6 bases, with 16 bases between the two germline ends. CDR3 protein: CASSPPSGSAEAFF. The DNA for the CDR3 is TGTGCCAGCAGTCCTCCATCCGGGAGCGCTGAAGCTTTCTTT.

The chain employs TRBV7-3 and TRBJ1-3; no reliable D call. The germline CDR1 and CDR2 sequences are SGHTA and FQGTGA. This CDR3 is 13 amino acids long. The V end lost 1 base, the J end lost 4 bases, and 5 bases lay between the germline ends. CDR3 DNA: TGTGCCAGCAGCTTAAGCAGGGGAAACACCATATATTTT. This encodes CASSLSRGNTIYF.

The V call is TRBV5-1, the J call TRBJ1-1; no clear D gene. The length of the CDR3 is 12 residues. With 1 base removed from V and 8 bases from J, the gap between germline ends came to 9 bases. Germline CDR1 and CDR2: SGHRS and YFSETQ. The CDR3 bases are TGCGCCAGCAGCTTGTCAGGAACAGAAGCTTTCTTT. This encodes CASSLSGTEAFF. The whole variable domain, remainder taken from reference TRBV5-1 and TRBJ1-1, is KAGVTQTPRYLIKTRGQQVTLSCSPISGHRSVSWYQQTPGQGLQFLFEYFSETQRNKGNFPGRFSGRQFSNSRSEMNVSTLELGDSALYLCASSLSGTEAFFGQGTRLTVV.

The chain is built from TRBV5-4 and TRBJ2-2; no clear D gene. The CDR3 spans 12 residues. V was shortened by 4 bases and J by 1 base, with 2 bases between the two germline ends. The germline gives CDR1 SGHNT, CDR2 YYREEE (reference sequence). The CDR3 DNA reads TGTGCCAGCAGCCAGAACACCGGGGAGCTGTTTTTT. This sequence encodes CASSQNTGELFF.

This sequence joins TRBV5-4 and TRBJ2-3; 11 nucleotides line up with TRBD1. The CDR3 spans 15 residues. Germline V lookup: CDR1 SGHNT, CDR2 YYREEE (reference sequence). With 4 bases clipped from V and 2 bases from J, the junction kept 3 bases outside the gene matches. Here the CDR3 reads CASSRGQGVTDTQYF. DNA of the CDR3: TGTGCCAGCAGCAGGGGACAGGGGGTCACAGATACGCAGTATTTT.

V and J are TRBV15 and TRBJ1-2, with D possibly TRBD1 on 6 matching bases. Trimming removed 0 bases from V and 4 bases from J, with 12 bases in between. Germline CDR1 and CDR2: LNHNV and YYDKDF (reference sequence). The CDR3 loop spans 15 amino acids. The CDR3 region is CATSRDLIQGYGYTF. In DNA, the CDR3 is TGTGCCACCAGCAGAGATTTAATACAGGGCTATGGCTACACCTTC.

This rearrangement joins TRBV29-1 to TRBJ2-7; 7 nucleotides agree with TRBD1. With V trimmed by 6 bases and J by 3 bases, 5 bases remained unmatched. The CDR3 has 12 residues. Germline V lookup: CDR1 SQVTM, CDR2 ANQGSEA. DNA for the CDR3: TGCAGCGTAGGGGACAGTGTCTACGAGCAGTACTTC. Translating it yields CSVGDSVYEQYF.

This clone showed up just once. The V and J genes are TRBV28 and TRBJ2-1, with TRBD1 identical over 12 bases. Germline V gene lookup returns CDR1 MDHEN and CDR2 SYDVKM. The CDR3 spans 17 residues. Unmatched junction bases numbered 10, after V lost 3 bases and J lost 7 bases. CDR3 DNA: TGTGCCAGCAGTTTGCCAACTCGGGACAGGGGGCATAATGAGCAGTTCTTC. Translation gives CASSLPTRDRGHNEQFF.

The V call is TRBV28, the J call TRBJ1-2; 9 positions match TRBD1. The CDR3 is 15 residues long. Germline V lookup: CDR1 MDHEN, CDR2 SYDVKM. Trimming removed 5 bases from V and 4 bases from J; junction bases left unmatched: 8. The CDR3 loop is CASSNLGQGSYGYTF. The CDR3 DNA reads TGTGCCAGCAGTAACCTTGGACAGGGGAGCTATGGCTACACCTTC.

The chain carries TRBV28 and TRBJ2-3; 7 nucleotides agree with TRBD1. J was trimmed by 6 bases and V by 4 bases; bases with no gene match: 7. The CDR3 spans 14 residues. Germline V gene lookup returns CDR1 MDHEN and CDR2 SYDVKM. CDR3 residues: CASSSSLTGDTQYF. CDR3 DNA sequence: TGTGCCAGCAGTTCCTCCCTGACAGGGGATACGCAGTATTTT.

V usage is TRBV19 and J usage is TRBJ2-1; 10 bases fit TRBD1. With 3 bases clipped from V and 8 bases from J, the junction kept 4 bases outside the gene matches. The CDR3 loop spans 14 amino acids. Germline-derived CDR1 and CDR2 are LNHDA and SQIVND (reference sequence). The CDR3 protein is CASSMTGGIDEQFF. CDR3 bases: TGTGCCAGTAGTATGACAGGGGGCATCGATGAGCAGTTCTTC.

The rearrangement uses TRBV7-2 and TRBJ2-7; 11 bases match TRBD2. V was clipped by 5 bases and J by 0 bases; unmatched bases: 9. The length of the CDR3 is 17 residues. Looked up from germline, CDR1 is SGHTA and CDR2 is FQGNSA. This CDR3 reads CASSPRLAGWSSYEQYF. For the CDR3, the DNA is TGTGCCAGCAGCCCCCGACTAGCGGGATGGAGCTCCTACGAGCAGTACTTC.

The sample holds one count of this clone. CDR3 in amino acids: CASSSGTFSYEQYF. The CDR3 nucleotides read TGTGCCAGCAGCTCCGGGACTTTCTCCTACGAGCAGTACTTC. This chain links TRBV5-6 with TRBJ2-7; D may be TRBD2 (6 bases). This CDR3 has 14 residues. Germline loops: CDR1 SGHDT, CDR2 YYEEEE. V was clipped by 3 bases and J by 0 bases, with 10 bases between them.